The 24 T cell receptor beta chains reported below all come from one sample, sequenced in a study of Ad26.COV2.S vaccination and SARS-CoV-2 variants. Clones were read by immunoSEQ multiplex PCR, and TCRdb kept only the in-frame ones, dropping some. The data contain hundreds of thousands of clones, about 89% of them seen just once; the ten biggest clones take up approximately 5%. Treatment described: 19 received Ad26.COV2.S at low or high dose, single or two shots; roughly 5 received placebo; per-sample allocation not given. Repertoires come from day 63 after the first vaccine or placebo injection. Here the sequenced sample was peripheral blood, taken in a trial of Ad26.COV2.S vaccine versus placebo. These receptor sequences come from a person aged 18-60 years who received the Ad26.COV2.S COVID-19 vaccine or a placebo.

This clone is a singleton in its sample. The chain employs TRBV10-3 and TRBJ2-1, with TRBD1 matching 7 bases. This CDR3 contains 15 residues. Germline V gene data show CDR1 as ENHRY and CDR2 as SYGVKD. Unmatched junction bases numbered 10, after V lost 4 bases and J lost 7 bases. CDR3: CAISVGPGGNNEQFF. Here the CDR3 DNA reads TGTGCCATCAGTGTCGGGCCAGGGGGTAATAATGAGCAGTTCTTC.

The rearrangement links TRBV9 to TRBJ2-3; D is ambiguous. V dropped 5 bases and J dropped 0 bases, with 13 bases sitting between them. This CDR3 is 15 amino acids long. Germline V lookup: CDR1 SGDLS, CDR2 YYNGEE. CDR3 DNA sequence: TGTGCCAGCAGAGCCGTTGGGTCAAGCACAGATACGCAGTATTTT. Translated: CASRAVGSSTDTQYF. The complete variable domain, with remaining parts taken from reference TRBV9 and TRBJ2-3, reads DSGVTQTPKHLITATGQRVTLRCSPRSGDLSVYWYQQSLDQGLQFLIQYYNGEERAKGNILERFSAQQFPDLHSELNLSSLELGDSALYFCASRAVGSSTDTQYFGPGTRLTVL.

The chain recombines TRBV29-1 with TRBJ2-7; no clear D gene. This CDR3 region has 12 residues. The germline V and J ends were trimmed by 4 bases and 2 bases, with 9 bases remaining between them. Germline V gene data show CDR1 as SQVTM and CDR2 as ANQGSEA. The CDR3 DNA reads as TGCAGCGTTGCTAACGAGGCCTACGAGCAGTACTTC. As protein: CSVANEAYEQYF.

The CDR3 spells CASSYELGGYTF. The DNA of the CDR3 is TGTGCCAGCAGTTACGAGCTGGGTGGCTACACCTTC. This chain uses TRBV6-2 or TRBV6-3 with TRBJ1-2; D not certain. The CDR3 has 12 residues. From germline, CDR1 is MNHEY and CDR2 SVGEGT. V lost 2 bases and J lost 7, with 8 bases in between.

The rearrangement uses TRBV5-6 and TRBJ1-2; D is unclear. CDR1 and CDR2 from the germline V gene are SGHDT and YYEEEE. V was shortened by 1 base and J by 6 bases, with 4 bases between the two germline ends. This CDR3 region has 11 residues. The CDR3 region has the DNA TGTGCCAGCAGCTTGACAAATGGCTACACCTTC. The encoded protein is CASSLTNGYTF.

The chain has TRBV15 and TRBJ2-7; D is possibly TRBD1 (5 bases). CDR1 is LNHNV, CDR2 YYDKDF, per germline (reference sequence). CDR3 length: 14 amino acids. Trimming pared 1 base from V and 1 base from J, leaving 8 bases between. The CDR3 sequence is CATSRVRGSYEQYF. Written as DNA, the CDR3 is TGTGCCACCAGCAGAGTAAGGGGTTCCTACGAGCAGTACTTC.

The DNA for the CDR3 is TGTGCCAGTCAGTTAGGAGGACGGTATAATGAAAAACTGTTTTTT. This codes for CASQLGGRYNEKLFF. V is TRBV19 and J is TRBJ1-4; D uncertain. Germline V gene lookup returns CDR1 LNHDA and CDR2 SQIVND (reference sequence). With 8 bases removed from V and 4 bases from J, the gap between germline ends came to 17 bases. This CDR3 is 15 amino acids long.

This clone was observed a single time. The rearrangement links TRBV7-9 to TRBJ1-4, with TRBD1 matching over 10 bases. Unmatched junction bases numbered 1, after V lost 3 bases and J lost 6 bases. This CDR3 is 14 amino acids long. From germline, CDR1 is SEHNR and CDR2 FQNEAQ (reference sequence). CDR3 DNA sequence: TGTGCCAGCAGCTTCGGGACAGGGGATGAAAAACTGTTTTTT. Amino acids: CASSFGTGDEKLFF.

The V call is TRBV5-8, the J call TRBJ2-7; D is perhaps TRBD2 (7 bases). In germline, CDR1 is SGHTS, CDR2 YDEGEE. V was trimmed by 7 bases and J by 4 bases, leaving 12 bases between them. The CDR3 covers 12 residues. CDR3 nucleotide sequence: TGTGCCAGCTACGGGGGGCTTTACGAGCAGTACTTC. Residues: CASYGGLYEQYF.

This clone came up a few times. CDR3 DNA sequence: TGTGCCAGCAGCTTGGCCGCCAGGGGGCCCTCGGTGAACACTGAAGCTTTCTTT. Protein product: CASSLAARGPSVNTEAFF. The J gene is TRBJ1-1, the V gene TRBV5-4, with 8 positions matching TRBD1. The CDR3 loop spans 18 amino acids. Per the germline V gene, CDR1 is SGHNT and CDR2 is YYREEE (reference sequence). Germline trimming cut 0 bases from V and 0 bases from J; bases unmatched to any gene: 10.

The V and J genes are TRBV6-5 and TRBJ2-7, with TRBD1 matching 9 bases. V was clipped by 2 bases and J by 5 bases; unmatched bases: 4. Germline CDR1 is MNHEY and CDR2 is SVGAGI. The CDR3 has 14 amino acids. CDR3 sequence reads: CASSYGTGRHEQYF. The CDR3 nucleotides are TGTGCCAGCAGTTACGGGACAGGGAGACACGAGCAGTACTTC.

The chain employs TRBV28 and TRBJ1-5, with 7 nucleotides matching TRBD1. Germline values: CDR1 MDHEN, CDR2 SYDVKM. CDR3 length equals 18 residues. Trimming removed 6 bases from V and 0 bases from J; junction bases left unmatched: 14. CDR3 coding DNA: TGTGCCAGCAGCACTGTACAGGGGATCCTCTATAGCAATCAGCCCCAGCATTTT. This sequence encodes CASSTVQGILYSNQPQHF. The variable domain in full, completed from reference TRBV28 and TRBJ1-5, reads DVKVTQSSRYLVKRTGEKVFLECVQDMDHENMFWYRQDPGLGLRLIYFSYDVKMKEKGDIPEGYSVSREKKERFSLILESASTNQTSMYLCASSTVQGILYSNQPQHFGDGTRLSIL.

With regard to this clone: Distinct nucleotide sequences in the sample also encode this CDR3. The V and J genes are TRBV5-5 and TRBJ2-7; D is uncertain. The germline V gene has CDR1 SGHKS and CDR2 YYEKEE (reference sequence). This CDR3 comprises 12 residues. Trimming removed 1 base at V and 5 bases at J, with 7 bases between. The CDR3 region has the DNA TGTGCCAGCAGCTTGACTGGACACGAGCAGTACTTC. Translating it yields CASSLTGHEQYF.

The chain carries TRBV4-2 and TRBJ2-1, with 9 nucleotides matching TRBD1. The CDR3 length is 18 residues. V lost 4 bases and J lost 2; bases outside the gene matches: 12. Germline V gene data show CDR1 as LGHNA and CDR2 as YNFKEQ. The chain's CDR3 is CASSRIETGGLAYNEQFF. CDR3 bases: TGTGCCAGCAGCCGCATCGAAACAGGGGGCCTGGCCTACAATGAGCAGTTCTTC.

The rearrangement uses TRBV7-2 and TRBJ2-7, with 8 nucleotides matching TRBD2. The V segment lost 4 bases and the J segment 1 base; nucleotides outside the gene matches: 3. The CDR3 covers 14 residues. In germline, CDR1 is SGHTA, CDR2 FQGNSA. The CDR3, as DNA: TGTGCCAGCAGCTCGGGGGGGCTGTCCTACGAGCAGTACTTC. Translated: CASSSGGLSYEQYF.

This chain connects TRBV6-5 to TRBJ1-1, with D possibly TRBD1 on 5 matching bases. There are 15 residues in the CDR3. CDR1 MNHEY and CDR2 SVGAGI come from the germline V gene. V lost 11 bases and J lost 0, with 19 bases in between. The CDR3 sequence: CACCLDTLVNTEAFF. The CDR3 DNA follows: TGTGCCTGCTGCCTGGACACCTTAGTGAACACTGAAGCTTTCTTT.

This clone has just a few counts. The J gene is TRBJ2-5, the V gene TRBV3-1 (or the pseudogene TRBV3-2); TRBD2 agrees at 9 bases. Germline V gives CDR1 LGHDT, CDR2 YNNKEL (reference sequence). With 3 bases clipped from V and 5 bases from J, the junction kept 16 bases outside the gene matches. The CDR3 contains 18 residues. CDR3 coding DNA: TGTGCCAGCAGCCACCGATCGGGCGGCGGGAGGGAGTGGGAGACCCAGTACTTC. This sequence encodes CASSHRSGGGREWETQYF.

Comment on this clone: One end of the junction fails to match germline, which may point to a read error. As DNA, the CDR3 is TGTGCTAGCAGCTTAAAGCTAGCGGGGATGGAGACCCAGTACTTC. Its translation: CASSLKLAGMETQYF. This chain connects TRBV7-7 to TRBJ2-5, with 9 nucleotides matching TRBD2. From germline, CDR1 is SSHAT and CDR2 FNYEAQ (reference sequence). The CDR3 loop spans 15 amino acids.

CDR3 sequence (DNA): TGTGCCAGCAGCTTATCTGGACAGGGCCATCAGCCCCAGCATTTT. Its protein product is CASSLSGQGHQPQHF. The rearrangement joins TRBV7-8 to TRBJ1-5; TRBD1 matches at 8 bases. The CDR3 loop spans 15 amino acids. Germline-derived CDR1 and CDR2 are SGHVS and FQNEAQ. Germline trimming cut 2 bases from V and 5 bases from J; bases unmatched to any gene: 5.

The chain is built from TRBV5-1 and TRBJ2-1; 7 bases fit TRBD1. Germline CDR1 is SGHRS and CDR2 is YFSETQ. The junction had 11 bases not matched to a gene; V was cut back by 3 bases and J by 8 bases. This CDR3 has 15 amino acids. The CDR3 DNA reads as TGCGCCAGCAGCTACGCACAGGGGATTGGGTATGAGCAGTTCTTC. It encodes CASSYAQGIGYEQFF.

This chain uses TRBV13 with TRBJ2-3; the D gene is possibly TRBD2 (5 bases). The V end was cut by 5 bases, the J end by 2 bases, with 14 bases between. The CDR3 is made up of 15 amino acids. The V gene's germline CDR1 is PRHDT and CDR2 FYEKMQ (reference sequence). The CDR3 is CASSTVGRDTDTQYF. The CDR3 DNA sequence: TGTGCCAGCAGCACAGTTGGGAGAGACACAGATACGCAGTATTTT.

V gene TRBV20-1 combines with J gene TRBJ2-3; 10 bases fit TRBD2. The CDR3 covers 13 residues. V lost 3 bases to trimming and J lost 5 bases; unmatched junction nucleotides: 2. Germline loops: CDR1 DFQATT, CDR2 SNEGSKA (reference sequence). Here the CDR3 reads CSASSGGIDTQYF. The CDR3, as DNA: TGCAGTGCTAGTAGCGGGGGGATAGATACGCAGTATTTT.

This chain connects TRBV27 to TRBJ2-7, with TRBD1 matching over 10 bases. CDR1 and CDR2 from the germline V gene are MNHEY and SMNVEV (reference sequence). V trimming: 3 bases; J trimming: 4 bases; junction bases outside the gene matches: 6. The CDR3 runs to 15 residues. The CDR3 DNA is TGTGCCAGCAGTTTTGGGACAGGGGATTTATACGAGCAGTACTTC. Translated: CASSFGTGDLYEQYF.

The rearrangement links TRBV18 to TRBJ2-3, with 8 bases identical to TRBD1. Trimming at V came to 4 bases and at J to 2 bases, leaving 5 bases not matched to a gene. The V gene's germline CDR1 is KGHSH and CDR2 LQKENI. The CDR3 length is 15 residues. CDR3 sequence (DNA): TGTGCCAGCTCACTTGGACAGGGAGTCACAGATACGCAGTATTTT. Translated: CASSLGQGVTDTQYF.